This T cell receptor (beta chain) appears in the sequencing data of a study of cytomegalovirus exposure and HLA in healthy donors. Study results and limitations: There were a few CMV-associated chains whose specificity for CMV antigens was confirmed in vitro. It was 150 or so TCR beta chains that were listed as cytomegalovirus-associated. Per published reports, the classifier diagnosed cytomegalovirus status with high specificity and sensitivity. The tendency of first-cohort TCR clusters to co-occur in the 120 or so validation repertoires emerged from a later analysis.

The V end lost 5 bases, the J end lost 1 base, and 20 bases lay between the germline ends. The CDR3 totals 17 residues. Germline V gene data show CDR1 as SGHAT and CDR2 as FQNNGV. As for this clone: Its antigen remains unknown.

Using immunoSEQ multiplex PCR, the repertoire was profiled, and TCRdb retains in-frame clones only, with some absent. Of a few hundred thousand clones detected, roughly nine tenths appear once; the ten largest clones hold approximately 12%. The chain links TRBV11-2 to TRBJ1-1, with no clear D. The sequencing sample was made of PBMCs. The sequence came from a man aged 18 to 30 in good health and CMV-seropositive. The CDR3 loop reads CASSPHLMVRGNTEAFF. DNA of the CDR3: TGTGCCAGCAGCCCCCATCTTATGGTACGAGGGAACACTGAAGCTTTCTTT.